This TCR beta chain was obtained from a study of blood T cell repertoires in COVID-19. Study-wide context: Acute and convalescent COVID-19 specimens originated in the United States, Italy and Spain. Sources were T cells, B-cell-depleted T cells, or PBMCs; the material itself was cDNA or gDNA.

In the source study's methods: Nucleated cell number was recorded as an estimate derived from reference gene primer amplification. Generated by immunoSEQ multiplex PCR, the TCRdb table keeps only in-frame clones and is missing some. From that table come the V and J calls and clone size; the DNA was used to work out D and trimming. This sample has hundreds of thousands of clones, with about nine tenths found just once. CDR1 is KGHDR, CDR2 SFDVKD, per germline. Unmatched junction bases numbered 2, after V lost 2 bases and J lost 3 bases. The CDR3 covers 14 residues. The TCR originated in a man between 18 and 35 years old with active or convalescent COVID-19. V is TRBV24-1 and J is TRBJ1-1, with 7 bases lining up with TRBD1. The sample consisted of peripheral blood. The CDR3 protein is CATSDSDRYTEAFF. The CDR3 coding sequence is TGTGCCACCAGTGATTCGGACAGGTACACTGAAGCTTTCTTT.